This T cell receptor beta chain appears in the sequencing data of a study of response to subunit inactivated influenza vaccine. This clonotype was counted ten times or more. TCRdb redid the calling of the RT-PCR reads with MiXCR, one entry per CDR3 protein. The sample carries over 400,000 distinct CDR3 sequences, approximately 9.9% recorded once. The germline V and J ends were trimmed by 6 bases and 4 bases, with 15 bases remaining between them. Germline lookup yields CDR1 MNHNS and CDR2 SASEGT. There are 14 residues in the CDR3. The sample was PBMCs from blood, taken 45 days after vaccination. This sequence joins TRBV6-1 and TRBJ1-2; maybe TRBD1 (6 bases). This sequence originates from a man aged 45-60 years who received an inactivated influenza vaccine. In nucleotides, the CDR3 is TGTGCCAGCAGGCTAAGGGGGGCTGCCTATGGCTACACCTTC. Translating gives CASRLRGAAYGYTF.